This T cell receptor (beta chain) derives from a study of blood T cells in healthy people across ages. Per germline, CDR1 MNHEY and CDR2 SMNVEV (reference sequence). V was trimmed by 3 bases and J by 7 bases, leaving 10 bases between them. This CDR3 comprises 13 residues. A J-beta primer mix and a sample-barcoded 5' primer were used in a second PCR of roughly 6 to 11 cycles. Each cDNA molecule carried a tag from a template-switch adaptor that contained 12 random nucleotides. TCRdb re-called the 5' RACE reads with MiXCR, one entry per CDR3 protein. In the table there are 600,000 to 800,000 distinct CDR3 sequences, under 65% of which are singletons. This clonotype was found a few times.

V gene TRBV27 combines with J gene TRBJ1-5, with D perhaps matching TRBD1 (5 bases). The receptor was derived from a woman older than 75 in good health. Sequencing was done on a sample of blood. The DNA for the CDR3 is TGTGCCAGCAGTTTGGTTAGGGACCAGCCCCAGCATTTT. Translated, it gives CASSLVRDQPQHF.